This T cell receptor beta chain is from a study of glioma-infiltrating T cells after dendritic cell vaccination. Study-level results: No direct clonality-survival link was found; a diverse polyclonal response may matter.

Concerning this clone itself: As yet, its antigen is unknown.

The PCR used 60 V beta and 13 J beta primers. The data were produced by immunoSEQ multiplex PCR, yet TCRdb's version contains in-frame clones alone and is incomplete. The sample consists of 93,000 or so clones, 80% to 90% of them appearing once. Germline V CDR1 and CDR2: LNHDA, SQIVND (reference sequence). With V trimmed by 3 bases and J by 2 bases, 2 bases remained unmatched. CDR3 length: 15 residues. This rearrangement joins TRBV19 to TRBJ1-5, with 9 bases that match TRBD1. The source of this sequence is a human donor with glioblastoma. The sample here was blood, taken before dendritic cell vaccination. CDR3 coding DNA: TGTGCCAGTAGTATGACAGGGGGAGGCAATCAGCCCCAGCATTTT. The encoded protein is CASSMTGGGNQPQHF.